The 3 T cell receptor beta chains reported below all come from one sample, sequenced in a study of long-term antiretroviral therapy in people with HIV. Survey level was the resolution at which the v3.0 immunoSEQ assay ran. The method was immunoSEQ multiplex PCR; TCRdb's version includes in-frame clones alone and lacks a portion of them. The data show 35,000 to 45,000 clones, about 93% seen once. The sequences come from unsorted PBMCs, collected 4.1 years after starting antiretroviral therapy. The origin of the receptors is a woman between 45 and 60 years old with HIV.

CDR3 bases: TGTGCCAGCAGCCCAGGGGACTTTCGGCTTTACGAGCAGTACTTC. Its translation is CASSPGDFRLYEQYF. The rearrangement joins TRBV7-9 to TRBJ2-7; D is tentatively TRBD1 or TRBD2 (6 bases each). The CDR3 contains 15 residues. Trimming took off 5 bases at V and 4 bases at J, with 18 bases between the two ends. Germline CDR1 is SEHNR and CDR2 is FQNEAQ (reference sequence).

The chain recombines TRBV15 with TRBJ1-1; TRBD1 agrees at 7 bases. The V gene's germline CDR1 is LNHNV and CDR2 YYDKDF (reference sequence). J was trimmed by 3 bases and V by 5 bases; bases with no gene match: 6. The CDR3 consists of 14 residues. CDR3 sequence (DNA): TGTGCCACCAGCCTAAGACAGGGATACACTGAAGCTTTCTTT. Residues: CATSLRQGYTEAFF.

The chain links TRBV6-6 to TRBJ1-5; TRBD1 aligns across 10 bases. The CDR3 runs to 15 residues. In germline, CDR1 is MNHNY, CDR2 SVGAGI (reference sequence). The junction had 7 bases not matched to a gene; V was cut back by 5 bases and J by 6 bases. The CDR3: CASSPGTGETQPQHF. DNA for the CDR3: TGTGCCAGCAGTCCCGGGACAGGGGAGACTCAGCCCCAGCATTTT.